Listed here are 24 T cell receptor beta chains from one sample, sequenced in a study of T cells in Graves' hyperthyroidism and ophthalmopathy. The TCR beta CDR3 regions underwent amplification using RNA transcripts as the source. The HTBI primer set served for first-round RT-PCR of the TCR CDR3. TCRdb recomputed calls from the multiplex PCR reads with MiXCR, one row per CDR3 protein. Of around 350,000 distinct CDR3 sequences listed, 19% are singletons. Sequenced material: blood. The receptor source for this set is a woman younger than 30 with Graves' hyperthyroidism.

The V call is TRBV12-3 or TRBV12-4, the J call TRBJ2-7; tentative D call: TRBD1 (5 bases). With 4 bases removed from V and 2 bases from J, the gap between germline ends came to 12 bases. The CDR3 is 14 amino acids. In DNA form, the CDR3 reads TGTGCCAGCAGTTACGCGACAGAGACCTACGAGCAGTACTTC. It codes for CASSYATETYEQYF.

This chain uses TRBV12-3 or TRBV12-4 with TRBJ1-1, with TRBD1 as a possible D gene (5 bases). V gave up 5 bases and J gave up 1 base, with 14 bases separating them. The CDR3 runs to 15 residues. The chain's CDR3 is CASSLTGLRNTEAFF. For the CDR3, the DNA is TGTGCCAGCAGTCTCACAGGCTTGAGGAACACTGAAGCTTTCTTT.

This clonotype was recorded at least ten times. The chain is built from TRBV4-2 and TRBJ2-2; D gene ambiguous. Trimming took 1 base from V and 7 from J, leaving 10 bases between them. CDR1 and CDR2 from the germline V gene are LGHNA and YNFKEQ. There are 14 residues in the CDR3. The CDR3 coding sequence is TGTGCCAGCAGCCAAGGTCTCACGGGCGGGGAGCTGTTTTTT. It codes for CASSQGLTGGELFF.

In this sample, this clonotype turned up many times. The chain recombines TRBV20-1 with TRBJ1-1, with a weak D call TRBD1 (5 bases). The V and J ends lost 5 bases and 5 bases respectively, with 15 bases between them. Per the germline V gene, CDR1 is DFQATT and CDR2 is SNEGSKA (reference sequence). The CDR3 totals 13 residues. The CDR3 is CSAQPGGRTEAFF. Here the CDR3 DNA reads TGCAGTGCTCAACCGGGGGGACGTACTGAAGCTTTCTTT.

Concerning this clonotype: A much larger clone lies one base from this, so it may be a read error. The chain joins TRBV12-5 to TRBJ2-7; tentatively, D is TRBD1 or TRBD2 (5 bases each). CDR1 and CDR2 (germline): LGHNT, FRNRAP. V was shortened by 5 bases and J by 4 bases, with 18 bases between the two germline ends. This CDR3 region has 15 residues. CDR3 residues: CASGLPGTGQYEQYV. DNA of the CDR3: TGTGCTAGTGGTCTTCCCGGGACGGGTCAATACGAGCAGTACGTC.

This clonotype has a count of ten or more. This chain links TRBV6-2 or TRBV6-3 with TRBJ1-2; no clear D gene. The germline CDR1 and CDR2 sequences are MNHEY and SVGEGT. The CDR3 length is 13 residues. The germline V and J ends were trimmed by 2 bases and 6 bases, with 10 bases remaining between them. The CDR3 here is CASSYGRMNGYTF. DNA for the CDR3: TGTGCCAGCAGTTACGGACGTATGAATGGCTACACCTTC.

This clonotype was detected many times. This clone may be a read error of a much larger clone one base away. The genes are TRBV12-3 or TRBV12-4 and TRBJ1-2; D remains unclear. CDR3 length: 14 residues. CDR3 bases: TGTGCCGGCAGCCCTTCCGCGGCTAACTATGGCTACACCTTC. Its protein is CAGSPSAANYGYTF.

This clonotype was seen at least ten times. The rearrangement links TRBV7-2 to TRBJ2-5; the match to TRBD1 covers 8 bases. In germline, CDR1 is SGHTA, CDR2 FQGNSA. The CDR3 has 13 residues. With 5 bases clipped from V and 5 bases from J, the junction kept 4 bases outside the gene matches. CDR3 residues: CASSGQGPETQYF. The CDR3 nucleotides are TGTGCCAGCAGCGGACAGGGCCCTGAGACCCAGTACTTC. The full variable domain, with the rest looked up from reference TRBV7-2 and TRBJ2-5, is GAGVSQSPSNKVTEKGKDVELRCDPISGHTALYWYRQSLGQGLEFLIYFQGNSAPDKSGLPSDRFSAERTGGSVSTLTIQRTQQEDSAVYLCASSGQGPETQYFGPGTRLLVL.

In its sample, this clonotype was seen many times. The rearrangement joins TRBV28 to TRBJ2-7, with D unresolved. In germline, CDR1 is MDHEN, CDR2 SYDVKM. Deletions cut 2 bases from V and 2 bases from J, with 13 bases between. The CDR3 runs 15 residues. The CDR3 is CASSLRRVQTYEQYF. CDR3 coding DNA: TGTGCCAGCAGTTTACGAAGGGTCCAGACCTACGAGCAGTACTTC.

This clonotype was observed many times. This rearrangement joins TRBV18 to TRBJ2-2; D unresolved. Per the germline V gene, CDR1 is KGHSH and CDR2 is LQKENI. This CDR3 comprises 13 residues. V was pared by 0 bases and J by 6 bases, with 5 bases between. CDR3 loop: CASSPPWSGELFF. CDR3 sequence (DNA): TGTGCCAGCTCACCACCGTGGTCCGGGGAGCTGTTTTTT.

This clonotype has a count of ten or more. The CDR3: CATSSTDTDNQPQHF. The CDR3 DNA is TGTGCCACCAGTTCCACAGACACCGACAATCAGCCCCAGCATTTT. This chain uses TRBV24-1 with TRBJ1-5; D is uncertain. This CDR3 contains 15 residues. Germline values: CDR1 KGHDR, CDR2 SFDVKD. V lost 6 bases and J 3 bases, leaving 14 bases between the germline ends.

In this sample, this clonotype turned up a few times. The genes are TRBV6-2 or TRBV6-3 and TRBJ1-2; possibly TRBD1 for D (5 bases). This CDR3 region has 14 residues. CDR1 is MNHEY and CDR2 is SVGEGT in the germline V gene. Trimming stripped 0 bases from V and 4 bases from J, with 9 bases between. The chain's CDR3 is CASSYSTGGYGYTF. In DNA, the CDR3 is TGTGCCAGCAGTTACTCGACCGGGGGCTATGGCTACACCTTC.

This clonotype has ten or more counts. This chain links TRBV11-2 with TRBJ2-2; TRBD1 matches at 9 bases. With V trimmed by 5 bases and J by 4 bases, 8 bases remained unmatched. Germline CDR1 reads SGHAT; CDR2 reads FQNNGV. There are 16 residues in the CDR3. CDR3 region: CASSQGDREFTGELFF. Here the CDR3 DNA reads TGTGCCAGCAGCCAGGGGGACAGGGAGTTCACCGGGGAGCTGTTTTTT.

In its sample, this clonotype was seen many times. V and J are TRBV13 and TRBJ2-4, with 13 bases that match TRBD2. V shed 5 bases and J 10 bases; nucleotides not matched to a gene: 14. The germline V gene has CDR1 PRHDT and CDR2 FYEKMQ (reference sequence). The CDR3 length is 17 residues. CDR3 amino acids: CASSPTSGGAGRGIQYF. Here the CDR3 DNA reads TGTGCCAGCAGCCCCACTAGCGGGGGGGCTGGCCGGGGGATTCAGTACTTC.

This clonotype was counted a few times. A much larger clone differs from this one at a single base, so this may be a read error. The chain carries TRBV3-1 and TRBJ2-5, with 7 bases aligning to TRBD2. CDR1 is LGHDT and CDR2 is YNNKEL in the germline V gene (reference sequence). This CDR3 region has 14 residues. The DNA for the CDR3 is TGTGTCAGCAGGCACTATGCGGGGGAAGAGACCCAGTACTTC. It encodes CVSRHYAGEETQYF.

The J gene is TRBJ1-1, the V gene TRBV10-2, with 7 bases that match TRBD1. V gave up 7 bases and J gave up 6 bases; unmatched junction bases: 14. The CDR3 is 15 amino acids. The germline CDR1 and CDR2 sequences are WSHSY and SAAADI. The CDR3 region has the DNA TGCGCCAGCATCCCGGGTGGAGGGGGCCGGGCTGAAGCTTTCTTT. This codes for CASIPGGGGRAEAFF.

The chain has TRBV2 and TRBJ2-5; D could derive from TRBD1 or TRBD2 (6 bases each). The length of the CDR3 is 13 residues. V dropped 8 bases and J dropped 5 bases, with 15 bases sitting between them. Germline loops: CDR1 SNHLY, CDR2 FYNNEI. The CDR3 DNA is TGTGCCAGCGGCCGGGGGCCGGGGGAGACCCAGTACTTC. This gives the protein CASGRGPGETQYF.

Comments on this clonotype: A read error is possible here, since a much larger clone lies one base away. The CDR3 does not close with the conserved phenylalanine or tryptophan, likely indicating a read error. The CDR3 sequence is CSARGLVGFQPQHV. The CDR3 DNA is TGCAGTGCACGGGGACTGGTAGGGTTTCAGCCCCAGCATGTT. V and J are TRBV20-1 and TRBJ1-5, with D maybe TRBD1 (5 bases). The germline gives CDR1 DFQATT, CDR2 SNEGSKA (reference sequence). This CDR3 has 14 amino acids. V dropped 6 bases and J dropped 6 bases, with 18 bases sitting between them.

This clonotype has ten or more counts. This chain joins TRBV20-1 and TRBJ1-2; perhaps TRBD1 as D (5 bases). Germline lookup yields CDR1 DFQATT and CDR2 SNEGSKA (reference sequence). The CDR3 loop spans 15 amino acids. Deletions cut 0 bases from V and 4 bases from J, with 15 bases between. The CDR3 is CSARDPISGPYGYTF. CDR3 bases: TGCAGTGCTAGAGATCCCATATCGGGACCCTATGGCTACACCTTC.

In this sample, this clonotype turned up many times. V gene TRBV24-1 combines with J gene TRBJ1-3; D unclear. Deletions cut 12 bases from V and 0 bases from J, with 17 bases between. The CDR3 totals 15 residues. Germline V lookup: CDR1 KGHDR, CDR2 SFDVKD. The CDR3 region has the DNA TGTGCCCATCGGCGTATGGGGAACTCTGGAAACACCATATATTTT. Translation gives CAHRRMGNSGNTIYF.

This clonotype was observed a handful of times. This rearrangement joins TRBV7-2 to TRBJ1-5; D remains unclear. V was pared by 2 bases and J by 0 bases, with 8 bases between. Per germline, CDR1 SGHTA and CDR2 FQGNSA. The CDR3 is made up of 15 amino acids. CDR3 coding DNA: TGTGCCAGCAGCTTATACTACGATAGCAATCAGCCCCAGCATTTT. It yields the protein CASSLYYDSNQPQHF. The full variable domain, rest sourced from reference TRBV7-2 and TRBJ1-5, is GAGVSQSPSNKVTEKGKDVELRCDPISGHTALYWYRQSLGQGLEFLIYFQGNSAPDKSGLPSDRFSAERTGGSVSTLTIQRTQQEDSAVYLCASSLYYDSNQPQHFGDGTRLSIL.

The rearrangement uses TRBV12-3 or TRBV12-4 and TRBJ1-2, with 11 positions matching TRBD1. The CDR3 totals 15 residues. After removal of 5 bases from V and 2 bases from J, the junction contained 4 bases not matched to a gene. The DNA for the CDR3 is TGTGCCAGCAGTCAGGACAGGGGGCGGAACTATGGCTACACCTTC. Translated: CASSQDRGRNYGYTF.

This clonotype was recorded many times. The V gene is TRBV20-1, the J gene TRBJ2-4; TRBD1 matches at 10 bases. Germline V lookup: CDR1 DFQATT, CDR2 SNEGSKA (reference sequence). The CDR3 consists of 14 residues. The trim removed 5 bases at V and 3 bases at J, leaving 4 bases unmatched. This CDR3 is CSAGTGEDKNIQYF. The CDR3 bases are TGCAGTGCTGGGACAGGGGAGGACAAAAACATTCAGTACTTC.

This clonotype was seen ten or more times. The chain links TRBV6-1 to TRBJ2-4; D may be TRBD1 (6 bases). CDR1 and CDR2 from the germline V gene are MNHNS and SASEGT. There are 15 residues in the CDR3. V was cut by 3 bases and J by 5 bases, with 14 bases left in between. CDR3 region: CASSDDPDSQNIQYF. CDR3 DNA sequence: TGTGCCAGCAGTGATGATCCGGACAGCCAAAACATTCAGTACTTC.